The present entry profiles one T cell receptor beta chain with its context. This clone's antigen is unknown. Base quality data are lacking; no much larger clone is found one base away. The library relied on the immunoSEQ multiplex PCR assay. In TCRdb, the immuneACCESS table is reduced to in-frame sequences with V and J assigned. These tables do not hold every clone; where another copy was compared, an unresolved V gene accounts for under half, and the others remain unexplained. Counted in this sample were about 380,000 clones; approximately 95% of them appeared once. Together, the top ten hold approximately 0.02% of the sample. The entry originates in a study of shared T cell receptors in the human thymus (dated by TCRdb to about 2021). About the study as a whole: The study examined how self-reactive, shared T-cell receptor alpha chains are generated in the human thymus.

Taken from the germline V gene, the CDR1 and CDR2 loops are SGHVS and FNYEAQ. Compared with germline, V lacks 5 bases and J lacks 1 base; bases without a gene match: 8. The CDR3 sequence holds 16 residues, the cysteine and phenylalanine included. Solely the CDR3 DNA is kept, with 48 bases framed from the first base. This receptor was identified in a human donor. The rearranged segments are TRBV7-6 and TRBJ2-7, and TRBD2 aligns with 10 junction nucleotides. The sequencing sample was made of thymocytes. The DNA is as follows: TGTGCCAGCAGCCTACCTTCGGGACTAGCGTCCTACGAGCAGTACTTC. Its amino acids are CASSLPSGLASYEQYF.